This T cell receptor (beta chain) was recovered during a study of cytotoxic CD8 clonotypes in ibrutinib-treated CLL listed by TCRdb under 2021. For the study in its entirety: In this cohort, about 16 patients were treatment-naive and about a dozen were relapsed/refractory, while some 18 had unmutated IGHV. Cryopreserved peripheral blood mononuclear cells were obtained before treatment, at response, and at either sustained remission or disease progression. Partial responses were observed in about 25 patients and complete responses in 2; after a median follow-up of 68 months, remission was maintained in roughly 15 patients and progression was observed in roughly twelve. Longitudinal samples were obtainable from about 30% of the 86 participants in the trial. Samples averaged 255,043 productive templates and tens of thousands of productive rearrangements. The response samples were drawn at a median of roughly eleven months into treatment, with a range of about 6 to 36 months. What the authors observed across the whole study: Baseline clonality was found to be higher than that of age-matched healthy donors and was strongly correlated with circulating CD8+ T-cell counts. Sampling times were not matched between patients in sustained remission and patients whose disease was progressing, and lymph node repertoires were not examined. At ibrutinib response clonality went up, during sustained remission it held steady, and at progression it dropped back toward baseline. Public clonotypes were rare and either shrank or stayed stable during treatment, and the rise in clonality at ibrutinib response reflected expansion of private clonotypes.

Comments on this clone: What this receptor recognizes is not known. Base quality data are lacking; no much larger clone is found one base away.

For TCR beta library preparation, roughly 2.1 micrograms of genomic DNA was extracted from cryopreserved PBMCs. High-throughput TCR beta sequencing was performed on longitudinal blood samples from CLL patients receiving ibrutinib monotherapy. The patients took part in an open-label, single-center phase 2 trial of ibrutinib monotherapy. As encoded in the germline V gene, CDR1 is LGHNA while CDR2 is YNFKEQ. Its CDR3 holds 16 amino acids, cysteine through phenylalanine. Only the CDR3 part of the read is kept: 48 bases, read in frame from the first base. V loses 4 bases at its end and J loses 4 bases; junction bases beyond the gene matches: 10. On a MiSeq, deep resolution sequencing aimed for a depth between 1 in 1 million and 1 in 200,000 T cells, with each clonotype covered around 10x on average. TCR beta libraries were generated with the immunoSEQ hsTCRB Kit. Regarding the original processing steps: ImmunoSEQ Data Assistant and ImmunoSEQ Analyzer were used for data analysis, and V, D and J genes were assigned according to IMGT definitions. Clonality, with values ranging from 0 to 1, was calculated as one minus the normalized Shannon entropy of productive rearrangement frequencies. Public clonotype analysis was restricted to overrepresented clonotypes comprising at least 0.05% of each patient's repertoire. Approximately 14 age-matched healthy donor repertoires from immuneACCESS served as clonality controls. TCRdb re-hosts the immuneACCESS table, in-frame sequences only. Its copies lack some clones; in the studies checked, an unresolved V gene accounts for under half of them, and the cause for the rest is not known. V, J and clone size were drawn from that table, and D and trimming were deduced from the DNA. For this sample the table gives about 12,000 clones, of which around 62% were detected only once. The top ten clones comprise roughly 25% of the sample.

The material was PBMCs, obtained before ibrutinib treatment. This receptor was taken from a human donor with chronic lymphocytic leukemia. The chain couples TRBV4-2 to TRBJ1-1; 9 central bases correspond to TRBD1. The DNA is TGTGCCAGCAGCCTAACCTTGAGACAGGGGGGCACTGAAGCTTTCTTT. This sequence encodes CASSLTLRQGGTEAFF.